Below, 29 T cell receptor beta chains from the same sample are listed, as sequenced in a study of STAT5B mutations in CD4+ large granular lymphocyte leukemia. Here immunoSEQ multiplex PCR was the method, and the copy in TCRdb shows in-frame clones only, minus some. The sample holds about 38,000 clones, under 85% seen once. The material sequenced was CD4+ T cells from blood buffy coats. These receptors all stem from a human donor in good health.

This sequence joins TRBV5-4 and TRBJ2-3, with TRBD1 matching 8 bases. In germline, CDR1 is SGHNT, CDR2 YYREEE (reference sequence). CDR3 length: 14 amino acids. Losses at the gene ends were 4 bases for V and 3 bases for J; bases not matched to a gene: 4. CDR3 DNA: TGTGCCAGCAGCCGGGACAGGCATACAGATACGCAGTATTTT. This sequence encodes CASSRDRHTDTQYF.

This chain joins TRBV2 and TRBJ1-2; D remains ambiguous. CDR3 length equals 11 residues. V lost 7 bases to trimming and J lost 4 bases, with 7 bases between them. Germline CDR1 is SNHLY and CDR2 is FYNNEI. CDR3 DNA: TGTGCCAGCACGTTCGCCTATGGCTACACCTTC. It yields the protein CASTFAYGYTF.

The chain joins TRBV6-5 to TRBJ2-3, with TRBD1 matching over 8 bases. Trimming removed 7 bases from V and 3 bases from J; junction bases left unmatched: 6. The germline CDR1 and CDR2 sequences are MNHEY and SVGAGI. The CDR3 length is 14 residues. Here the CDR3 reads CASMEDRATDTQYF. The CDR3 DNA is TGTGCCAGCATGGAGGACAGGGCAACAGATACGCAGTATTTT.

This clone was seen a handful of times. The gene calls are TRBV19 and TRBJ2-4; 14 bases align to TRBD2. Germline-derived CDR1 and CDR2 are LNHDA and SQIVND (reference sequence). With 5 bases clipped from V and 9 bases from J, the junction kept 9 bases outside the gene matches. This CDR3 is 16 amino acids long. CDR3 residues: CASSLRLAGGPAIQYF. DNA for the CDR3: TGTGCCAGTAGTCTACGACTAGCGGGGGGGCCGGCCATTCAGTACTTC.

This clone showed up just a few times. The rearrangement uses TRBV2 and TRBJ2-5; 8 bases map to TRBD1. V was clipped by 8 bases and J by 2 bases; unmatched bases: 10. Germline CDR1 SNHLY, CDR2 FYNNEI. CDR3 length equals 15 residues. In DNA, the CDR3 is TGTGCCAGCTCAAGACAGGGGCGGGGTCAAGAGACCCAGTACTTC. Its translation: CASSRQGRGQETQYF.

The rearrangement links TRBV19 to TRBJ1-2; 8 positions agree with TRBD1. CDR1 and CDR2 (germline): LNHDA, SQIVND (reference sequence). Germline trimming cut 1 base from V and 4 bases from J; bases unmatched to any gene: 2. This CDR3 contains 14 residues. DNA of the CDR3: TGTGCCAGTAGTATAGGACAGGGGCTCTATGGCTACACCTTC. Translating it yields CASSIGQGLYGYTF.

This sequence joins TRBV7-2 and TRBJ2-3; TRBD2 agrees at 10 bases. The germline CDR1 and CDR2 sequences are SGHTA and FQGNSA. This CDR3 region has 18 residues. V was clipped by 3 bases and J by 4 bases; unmatched bases: 13. Here the CDR3 reads CASSFGGSGGFEADTQYF. The CDR3 DNA sequence: TGTGCCAGCAGCTTTGGGGGTAGCGGGGGGTTCGAAGCAGATACGCAGTATTTT.

This chain links TRBV5-1 with TRBJ1-2; tentative D call: TRBD1 (5 bases). The CDR3 covers 11 residues. Germline CDR1 SGHRS, CDR2 YFSETQ. Trimming pared 4 bases from V and 4 bases from J, leaving 5 bases between. CDR3 in amino acids: CASSGAYGYTF. The CDR3 nucleotides read TGCGCCAGCAGCGGGGCCTATGGCTACACCTTC.

This chain joins TRBV5-1 and TRBJ2-1, with 14 bases that match TRBD2. The CDR3 is 15 amino acids. Germline CDR1 reads SGHRS; CDR2 reads YFSETQ. Losses at the gene ends were 4 bases for V and 6 bases for J; bases not matched to a gene: 3. Written as DNA, the CDR3 is TGCGCCAGCAGCCTCGGACTAGCGGGGGGCAATGAGCAGTTCTTC. Translating gives CASSLGLAGGNEQFF.

The gene calls are TRBV19 and TRBJ2-3; possibly TRBD1 for D (6 bases). This CDR3 is 13 amino acids long. The germline V and J ends were trimmed by 6 bases and 4 bases, with 11 bases remaining between them. Germline lookup yields CDR1 LNHDA and CDR2 SQIVND (reference sequence). The CDR3 DNA is TGTGCCAGTAGCGTTCCAGGGGCAGATACGCAGTATTTT. Residues: CASSVPGADTQYF. Complete variable domain (other parts from reference TRBV19 and TRBJ2-3): DGGITQSPKYLFRKEGQNVTLSCEQNLNHDAMYWYRQDPGQGLRLIYYSQIVNDFQKGDIAEGYSVSREKKESFPLTVTSAQKNPTAFYLCASSVPGADTQYFGPGTRLTVL.

This clone came up once. The chain uses TRBV5-6 and TRBJ2-5; the D gene is possibly TRBD1 (6 bases). The J call may not be correct, given that the DNA end is closer to TRBJ2-7. Germline-derived CDR1 and CDR2 are SGHDT and YYEEEE. The CDR3 is 14 residues long. CDR3 in amino acids: CASSLAVGASEQYF. The CDR3 DNA reads as TGTGCCAGCAGCTTGGCCGTGGGGGCCTCCGAGCAGTACTTC.

This sequence joins TRBV28 and TRBJ2-7; a weak D match, TRBD2 (6 bases). The germline V gene has CDR1 MDHEN and CDR2 SYDVKM. With 4 bases removed from V and 4 bases from J, the gap between germline ends came to 20 bases. The CDR3 runs to 16 residues. This CDR3 is CASSSPARVGLYEQYF. In nucleotides, the CDR3 is TGTGCCAGCAGTTCCCCAGCGCGCGTTGGACTATACGAGCAGTACTTC.

The chain joins TRBV4-1 to TRBJ2-2; 13 nucleotides align to TRBD2. The germline V gene has CDR1 MGHRA and CDR2 YSYEKL. There are 17 residues in the CDR3. The trim removed 4 bases at V and 1 base at J, leaving 3 bases unmatched. In DNA form, the CDR3 reads TGCGCCAGCAGCCCTTGGACTAGCGGGAGGAACACCGGGGAGCTGTTTTTT. Its protein is CASSPWTSGRNTGELFF.

This clone was seen just once. The rearrangement links TRBV5-1 to TRBJ1-2; the match to TRBD1 covers 9 bases. The CDR3 extends over 15 amino acids. V dropped 1 base and J dropped 8; count of bases not matched to a gene: 9. CDR1 SGHRS and CDR2 YFSETQ come from the germline V gene. CDR3 loop: CASSLTPGTGNGYTF. CDR3 nucleotides: TGCGCCAGCAGCTTGACTCCCGGGACAGGGAACGGCTACACCTTC. The entire variable domain, with the rest obtained from reference TRBV5-1 and TRBJ1-2, is as follows: KAGVTQTPRYLIKTRGQQVTLSCSPISGHRSVSWYQQTPGQGLQFLFEYFSETQRNKGNFPGRFSGRQFSNSRSEMNVSTLELGDSALYLCASSLTPGTGNGYTFGSGTRLTVV.

The V gene is TRBV5-1, the J gene TRBJ2-5; D may match TRBD1 or TRBD2 (5 bases each). The V and J ends lost 4 bases and 3 bases respectively, with 16 bases between them. The CDR3 loop spans 15 amino acids. Germline V lookup: CDR1 SGHRS, CDR2 YFSETQ. In nucleotides, the CDR3 is TGCGCCAGCAGCACATGGGGACGATCCGAAGAGACCCAGTACTTC. This sequence encodes CASSTWGRSEETQYF.

This chain joins TRBV6-5 and TRBJ1-2; no definite D call. The germline CDR1 and CDR2 sequences are MNHEY and SVGAGI. Deletions cut 8 bases from V and 4 bases from J, with 11 bases between. This CDR3 comprises 12 residues. CDR3 loop: CASGSVSYGYTF. CDR3 sequence (DNA): TGTGCCAGCGGAAGCGTATCCTATGGCTACACCTTC.

J is TRBJ2-1 and V is TRBV9; 13 bases are a match to TRBD2. The ends lost 2 bases at V and 0 bases at J; junction bases unmatched: 8. Per the germline V gene, CDR1 is SGDLS and CDR2 is YYNGEE. CDR3 size: 19 residues. The CDR3: CASSVPGLAGESSYNEQFF. The CDR3, as DNA: TGTGCCAGCAGCGTCCCTGGACTAGCGGGAGAAAGCTCCTACAATGAGCAGTTCTTC.

This clone has more than one count but fewer than ten. The chain has TRBV7-9 and TRBJ2-5, with 8 bases identical to TRBD2. V was clipped by 5 bases and J by 5 bases; unmatched bases: 7. The germline V gene has CDR1 SEHNR and CDR2 FQNEAQ (reference sequence). The CDR3 has 14 amino acids. CDR3 loop: CASSPSGGTETQYF. CDR3 DNA sequence: TGTGCCAGCAGCCCCAGCGGGGGTACTGAGACCCAGTACTTC.

The chain combines TRBV7-2 with TRBJ2-5; 9 nucleotides match TRBD2. V lost 2 bases and J lost 3; bases outside the gene matches: 7. Germline V gene sequence: CDR1 SGHTA, CDR2 FQGNSA. This CDR3 region has 16 residues. The CDR3 loop reads CASSLFGLAGKETQYF. CDR3 DNA sequence: TGTGCCAGCAGCTTATTTGGCCTAGCGGGAAAAGAGACCCAGTACTTC. The full variable domain, with the rest looked up from reference TRBV7-2 and TRBJ2-5, is GAGVSQSPSNKVTEKGKDVELRCDPISGHTALYWYRQSLGQGLEFLIYFQGNSAPDKSGLPSDRFSAERTGGSVSTLTIQRTQQEDSAVYLCASSLFGLAGKETQYFGPGTRLLVL.

CDR3 DNA: TGTGCCAGCAGTGGGACGGTGGCCAAGACCCTCCACTTT. Translating gives CASSGTVAKTLHF. V and J are TRBV6-1 and TRBJ1-6; no clear D gene. CDR1 is MNHNS, CDR2 SASEGT, per germline. The CDR3 spans 13 residues. V was cut by 4 bases and J by 14 bases, with 15 bases left in between.

This clone showed up just a few times. The gene calls are TRBV30 and TRBJ1-4; 10 bases align to TRBD1. The germline V gene has CDR1 GTSNPN and CDR2 SVGIG (reference sequence). There are 14 residues in the CDR3. J gave up 7 bases and V 7 bases, and 9 bases lay outside the gene matches. The CDR3 reads CASSRDRGSEKLFF. CDR3 DNA: TGTGCCTCCTCTAGGGACAGGGGTAGTGAAAAACTGTTTTTT.

The rearrangement joins TRBV7-9 to TRBJ1-3; 9 bases map to TRBD1. The V segment lost 7 bases and the J segment 0 bases; nucleotides outside the gene matches: 7. The CDR3 has 16 residues. CDR1 is SEHNR, CDR2 FQNEAQ, per germline (reference sequence). CDR3 loop: CASTRGTGISGNTIYF. The CDR3 DNA sequence: TGTGCCAGCACCCGAGGGACAGGGATCTCTGGAAACACCATATATTTT.

V usage is TRBV7-8 and J usage is TRBJ1-3, with D hard to call. This CDR3 is 14 amino acids long. Trimming removed 2 bases from V and 2 bases from J, with 7 bases in between. Germline V gene data show CDR1 as SGHVS and CDR2 as FQNEAQ. The chain's CDR3 is CASSLQAPGNTIYF. CDR3 sequence (DNA): TGTGCCAGCAGCTTACAGGCCCCTGGAAACACCATATATTTT. The full variable domain, rest sourced from reference TRBV7-8 and TRBJ1-3, is GAGVSQSPRYKVAKRGQDVALRCDPISGHVSLFWYQQALGQGPEFLTYFQNEAQLDKSGLPSDRFFAERPEGSVSTLKIQRTQQEDSAVYLCASSLQAPGNTIYFGEGSWLTVV.

The chain is built from TRBV18 and TRBJ2-7; a possible D gene is TRBD1 (6 bases). This CDR3 is built from 16 residues. Germline loops: CDR1 KGHSH, CDR2 LQKENI. V lost 1 base to trimming and J lost 7 bases, with 20 bases between them. The DNA for the CDR3 is TGTGCCAGCTCACCACTTTCAGGGGTGGGGAACCGGGAGCAGTACTTC. Translation gives CASSPLSGVGNREQYF.

The chain is built from TRBV21-1 and TRBJ2-7; TRBD2, the table's D call, lacks a check against the DNA. TRBV21-1 is shown as a pseudogene. The CDR3 has 13 amino acids. CDR3 in amino acids: CASAGTSSYEQYF. CDR3 nucleotide sequence: TGTGCCAGCGCCGGGACTTCTTCCTACGAGCAGTACTTC.

V gene TRBV6-1 combines with J gene TRBJ2-7; tentatively, D is TRBD1 (6 bases). Trimming took off 8 bases at V and 0 bases at J, with 17 bases between the two ends. The CDR3 totals 15 residues. Per the germline V gene, CDR1 is MNHNS and CDR2 is SASEGT. CDR3 loop: CASPKKGTLSYEQYF. The DNA for the CDR3 is TGTGCCAGCCCGAAGAAAGGGACACTCTCCTACGAGCAGTACTTC.

The CDR3 region is CASSPLAGAVNEQFF. The CDR3, as DNA: TGTGCCAGCAGTCCCTTGGCGGGAGCGGTCAATGAGCAGTTCTTC. The chain combines TRBV27 with TRBJ2-1; 7 bases agree with TRBD2. This CDR3 has 15 amino acids. The trim removed 5 bases at V and 6 bases at J, leaving 10 bases unmatched. CDR1 MNHEY and CDR2 SMNVEV come from the germline V gene (reference sequence).

The chain is built from TRBV27 and TRBJ2-1; the D call may be TRBD1 or TRBD2 (6 bases each). The germline V and J ends were trimmed by 7 bases and 8 bases, with 24 bases remaining between them. This CDR3 has 16 residues. Germline assignment: CDR1 MNHEY and CDR2 SMNVEV (reference sequence). The CDR3 loop is CASTDLGTTGLDEQFF. As DNA, the CDR3 is TGTGCCAGCACCGATCTCGGGACAACGGGACTCGATGAGCAGTTCTTC.

The chain links TRBV7-8 to TRBJ2-7; 8 nucleotides align to TRBD1. The CDR3 is 15 amino acids. The V segment lost 4 bases and the J segment 2 bases; nucleotides outside the gene matches: 7. Germline lookup yields CDR1 SGHVS and CDR2 FQNEAQ. The CDR3 DNA reads as TGTGCCAGCAGCTACTCGCGGGACAGGCCCTACGAGCAGTACTTC. It specifies CASSYSRDRPYEQYF.